The 16 T cell receptor beta chains below come from one sample, sequenced in a study of cytomegalovirus exposure and HLA in healthy donors. PCR primers comprised 60 Vbeta and 13 Jbeta primers. TCRdb keeps only in-frame clones here, not all; method: immunoSEQ multiplex PCR. The table records tens of thousands of clones, over 75% of them present only once. Input material: PBMCs. These TCRs come from a man aged 40-49 years in good health and CMV-seronegative.

The gene calls are TRBV9 and TRBJ2-1; 7 positions match TRBD1. CDR3 size: 15 residues. With 0 bases clipped from V and 0 bases from J, the junction kept 0 bases outside the gene matches. CDR1 SGDLS and CDR2 YYNGEE come from the germline V gene. As DNA, the CDR3 is TGTGCCAGCAGCGTAGACAGGGGCTCCTACAATGAGCAGTTCTTC. This gives the protein CASSVDRGSYNEQFF. The entire variable domain, with the rest obtained from reference TRBV9 and TRBJ2-1, is as follows: DSGVTQTPKHLITATGQRVTLRCSPRSGDLSVYWYQQSLDQGLQFLIQYYNGEERAKGNILERFSAQQFPDLHSELNLSSLELGDSALYFCASSVDRGSYNEQFFGPGTRLTVL.

This clone was counted a few times. The rearrangement links TRBV5-1 to TRBJ1-1; 7 bases align to TRBD1. Trimming cost V 4 bases and J 5 bases; bases outside gene matches: 11. CDR1 is SGHRS, CDR2 YFSETQ, per germline. The CDR3 extends over 15 amino acids. For the CDR3, the DNA is TGCGCCAGCAGCCCGCCAAGACAGGGCGGAACTGAAGCTTTCTTT. It codes for CASSPPRQGGTEAFF.

This chain joins TRBV5-8 and TRBJ2-1, with TRBD2 matching over 9 bases. This CDR3 region has 17 residues. The germline V gene has CDR1 SGHTS and CDR2 YDEGEE. Trimming cost V 4 bases and J 5 bases; bases outside gene matches: 13. The CDR3, as DNA: TGTGCCAGCAGCCGAATCTTAACGGGACTAGCCAACAATGAGCAGTTCTTC. Translation gives CASSRILTGLANNEQFF.

The rearrangement uses TRBV5-6 and TRBJ2-2; TRBD1 is a possible D gene (5 bases). Trimming left V 0 bases short and J 6 bases short, with 12 bases between. Germline CDR1 and CDR2: SGHDT and YYEEEE. The CDR3 runs 15 residues. Written as DNA, the CDR3 is TGTGCCAGCAGCTTGGGGGAACAGGTTGCCGGGGAGCTGTTTTTT. Its translation is CASSLGEQVAGELFF.

The rearrangement joins TRBV6-6 to TRBJ1-1; D ambiguous. Germline values: CDR1 MNHNY, CDR2 SVGAGI (reference sequence). V was cut by 2 bases and J by 1 base, with 14 bases left in between. The CDR3 runs to 16 residues. The CDR3, as DNA: TGTGCCAGCAGTTACCGCTTGCCTGCAGAGAACACTGAAGCTTTCTTT. It encodes CASSYRLPAENTEAFF.

Comments on this clone: One end of the junction does not line up with germline, which may come from a read error. The rearrangement links TRBV15 to TRBJ2-5; 9 nucleotides match TRBD2. The CDR3 loop spans 14 amino acids. Germline CDR1 is LNHNV and CDR2 is YYDKDF (reference sequence). CDR3 DNA sequence: TGTGCCGCCAGCCCCGGACTAGCGCGGGAGACCCAGTACTTC. Protein: CAASPGLARETQYF.

The V and J genes are TRBV18 and TRBJ2-3; TRBD2 matches 8 bases. With 6 bases clipped from V and 6 bases from J, the junction kept 8 bases outside the gene matches. The CDR3 sequence is 14 residues long. Germline CDR1 KGHSH, CDR2 LQKENI. CDR3 loop: CASSDGGAYDTQYF. CDR3 DNA sequence: TGTGCCAGCTCCGACGGGGGGGCCTATGATACGCAGTATTTT.

This chain connects TRBV11-2 to TRBJ1-6; TRBD1 aligns across 7 bases. The junction had 4 bases not matched to a gene; V was cut back by 1 base and J by 7 bases. Per germline, CDR1 SGHAT and CDR2 FQNNGV. CDR3 size: 15 residues. The CDR3 spells CASSLAQGSNSPLHF. The CDR3 DNA reads TGTGCCAGCAGCTTAGCACAGGGGTCGAATTCACCCCTCCACTTT.

This chain links TRBV14 with TRBJ2-7; 11 bases are a match to TRBD1. The CDR3 extends over 21 amino acids. The V gene end was trimmed by 3 bases and the J gene end by 0 bases; junction bases not matched to a gene: 19. Looked up from germline, CDR1 is SGHDN and CDR2 is FVKESK. The CDR3 loop is CASSQSPDRGHGGATSYEQYF. The CDR3 DNA is TGTGCCAGCAGCCAGTCCCCGGACAGGGGGCACGGCGGGGCAACCTCCTACGAGCAGTACTTC.

The chain has TRBV2 and TRBJ2-3; TRBD1 matches 9 bases. The J segment lost 1 base and the V segment lost 8 bases, leaving 4 bases of the junction unmatched. Germline-derived CDR1 and CDR2 are SNHLY and FYNNEI. CDR3 length: 14 amino acids. Here the CDR3 reads CASYRDRGTDTQYF. CDR3 in DNA: TGTGCCAGCTACCGGGACAGGGGCACAGATACGCAGTATTTT.

The rearrangement links TRBV27 to TRBJ2-1, with 9 bases identical to TRBD2. Unmatched junction bases numbered 7, after V lost 7 bases and J lost 3 bases. Germline V gene data show CDR1 as MNHEY and CDR2 as SMNVEV (reference sequence). This CDR3 is built from 15 residues. CDR3 residues: CASTLSGSLYNEQFF. CDR3 bases: TGTGCCAGCACCCTTAGCGGGAGTCTCTACAATGAGCAGTTCTTC.

This clone has only one observation. This chain uses TRBV5-6 with TRBJ1-6; D not resolved. CDR1 is SGHDT and CDR2 is YYEEEE in the germline V gene. The CDR3 has 14 residues. V shed 0 bases and J shed 10 bases, with 11 bases lying between them. The DNA for the CDR3 is TGTGCCAGCAGCTTGGGAAGGCCCGGGTCACCCCTCCACTTT. Protein product: CASSLGRPGSPLHF.

The V call is TRBV28, the J call TRBJ1-3; 7 nucleotides align to TRBD1. The CDR3 is made up of 18 amino acids. V dropped 2 bases and J dropped 0; count of bases not matched to a gene: 10. Looked up from germline, CDR1 is MDHEN and CDR2 is SYDVKM. The DNA for the CDR3 is TGTGCCAGCAGTTTACCCTTCCGGACAGGCTTCTCTGGAAACACCATATATTTT. Translating it yields CASSLPFRTGFSGNTIYF.

A remark on this clone: A read error may produce the germline difference seen at one junction end. The chain joins TRBV4-2 to TRBJ2-2; 7 bases fit TRBD2. This CDR3 is built from 14 residues. The germline CDR1 and CDR2 sequences are LGHNA and YNFKEQ. The CDR3 nucleotides read TGTGCCAGCACCCAACTAGCGCGGACCGGGGAGCTGTTTTTT. This gives the protein CASTQLARTGELFF.

This chain connects TRBV14 to TRBJ2-7, with 10 bases lining up with TRBD1. The germline gives CDR1 SGHDN, CDR2 FVKESK. The CDR3 is 14 amino acids. V lost 4 bases and J lost 8; bases outside the gene matches: 8. The CDR3 DNA reads TGTGCCAGCAGCCGGAGGGACAGGGGTACGCAGCAGTACTTC. Protein product: CASSRRDRGTQQYF.

This clone has more than one count but fewer than ten. In DNA form, the CDR3 reads TGTGCCAGCAGTTGGAGGATGAACACTGAAGCTTTCTTT. Amino acid sequence: CASSWRMNTEAFF. The V call is TRBV6-6, the J call TRBJ1-1; D gene unclear. The V end lost 4 bases, the J end lost 0 bases, and 6 bases lay between the germline ends. Per the germline V gene, CDR1 is MNHNY and CDR2 is SVGAGI (reference sequence). The CDR3 has 13 amino acids.